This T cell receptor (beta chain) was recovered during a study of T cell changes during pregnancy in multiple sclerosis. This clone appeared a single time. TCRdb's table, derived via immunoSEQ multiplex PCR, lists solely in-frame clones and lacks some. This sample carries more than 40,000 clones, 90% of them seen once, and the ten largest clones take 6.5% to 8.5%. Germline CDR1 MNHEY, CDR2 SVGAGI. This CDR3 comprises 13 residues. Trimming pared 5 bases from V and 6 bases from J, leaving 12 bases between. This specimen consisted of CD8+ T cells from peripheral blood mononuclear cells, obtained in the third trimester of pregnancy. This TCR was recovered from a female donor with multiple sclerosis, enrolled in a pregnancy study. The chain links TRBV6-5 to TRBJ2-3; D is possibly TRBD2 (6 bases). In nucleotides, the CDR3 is TGTGCCAGCAGTGGTTATGGGGGGGATACGCAGTATTTT. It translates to CASSGYGGDTQYF.